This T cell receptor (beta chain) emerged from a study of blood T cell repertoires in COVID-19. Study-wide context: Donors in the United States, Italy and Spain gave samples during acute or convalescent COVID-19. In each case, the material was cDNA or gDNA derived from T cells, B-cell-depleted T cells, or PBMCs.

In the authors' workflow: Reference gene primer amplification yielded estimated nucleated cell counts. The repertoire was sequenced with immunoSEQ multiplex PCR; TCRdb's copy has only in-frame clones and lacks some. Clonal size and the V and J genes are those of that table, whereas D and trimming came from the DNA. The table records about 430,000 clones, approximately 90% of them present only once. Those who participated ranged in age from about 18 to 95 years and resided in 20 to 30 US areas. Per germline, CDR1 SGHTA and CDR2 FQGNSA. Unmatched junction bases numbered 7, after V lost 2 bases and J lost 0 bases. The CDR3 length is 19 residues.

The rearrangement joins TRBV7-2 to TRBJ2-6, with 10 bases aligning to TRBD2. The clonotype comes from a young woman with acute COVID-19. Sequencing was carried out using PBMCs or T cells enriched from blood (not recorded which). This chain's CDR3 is CASSLRSSGGYSGANVLTF. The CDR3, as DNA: TGTGCCAGCAGCTTACGATCTAGCGGGGGTTACTCTGGGGCCAACGTCCTGACTTTC.